These 31 T cell receptor beta chains originate from one sample sequenced in a study of cytomegalovirus exposure and HLA in healthy donors. PCR involved 60 Vbeta and 13 Jbeta primers. Profiled with immunoSEQ multiplex PCR; TCRdb holds only in-frame clones, not every one. The top ten hold 0.38% of the sample, which has about 180,000 clones, approximately 81% seen once. Sequencing was done on a sample of PBMCs. The receptors stem from a boy aged 2-9 years in good health and CMV-seronegative.

The CDR3 spells CASSPSVQETQYF. The CDR3 nucleotides are TGTGCCAGCAGCCCATCAGTCCAAGAGACCCAGTACTTC. The chain is built from TRBV7-3 and TRBJ2-5; the D is unclear. Germline loops: CDR1 SGHTA, CDR2 FQGTGA. The ends were cut back, 5 bases at V and 1 base at J, with 8 bases in the middle. This CDR3 comprises 13 residues. Full variable domain (rest looked up from reference TRBV7-3 and TRBJ2-5): GAGVSQTPSNKVTEKGKYVELRCDPISGHTALYWYRQSLGQGPEFLIYFQGTGAADDSGLPNDRFFAVRPEGSVSTLKIQRTERGDSAVYLCASSPSVQETQYFGPGTRLLVL.

The chain uses TRBV28 and TRBJ2-1, with a weak D call TRBD1 (6 bases). V was pared by 3 bases and J by 7 bases, with 10 bases between. The germline V gene encodes CDR1 MDHEN and CDR2 SYDVKM. The CDR3 extends over 13 amino acids. CDR3 in DNA: TGTGCCAGCAGTTTCGGGACAAAGAATGAGCAGTTCTTC. It specifies CASSFGTKNEQFF.

The rearrangement links TRBV27 to TRBJ2-7; 8 nucleotides line up with TRBD1. Germline lookup yields CDR1 MNHEY and CDR2 SMNVEV (reference sequence). CDR3 length equals 13 residues. The V segment lost 5 bases and the J segment 6 bases; nucleotides outside the gene matches: 6. DNA of the CDR3: TGTGCCAGCAGTCCCAGACAGGGGCTCGAGCAGTACTTC. Its protein is CASSPRQGLEQYF.

The rearrangement links TRBV6-1 to TRBJ1-2; D remains unclear. Germline V gives CDR1 MNHNS, CDR2 SASEGT. The CDR3 has 14 amino acids. V was trimmed by 3 bases and J by 5 bases, leaving 13 bases between them. CDR3 residues: CASSESPLPYGYTF. Here the CDR3 DNA reads TGTGCCAGCAGTGAGTCCCCCCTCCCGTATGGCTACACCTTC.

The rearrangement links TRBV6-5 to TRBJ2-7, with D unresolved. Per germline, CDR1 MNHEY and CDR2 SVGAGI. The V and J ends lost 0 bases and 2 bases respectively, with 8 bases between them. The length of the CDR3 is 14 residues. This chain's CDR3 is CASSYSVETYEQYF. CDR3 bases: TGTGCCAGCAGTTACTCTGTGGAGACCTACGAGCAGTACTTC.

V is TRBV11-2 and J is TRBJ1-2; 8 bases align to TRBD1. Germline V gene lookup returns CDR1 SGHAT and CDR2 FQNNGV. V lost 5 bases and J lost 8; bases outside the gene matches: 19. The CDR3 sequence is 17 residues long. Here the CDR3 DNA reads TGTGCCAGCAGCGCGAGAATAGGGTCCGCAGGGGGCAAAGGCTACACCTTC. Its protein product is CASSARIGSAGGKGYTF.

V gene TRBV4-1 combines with J gene TRBJ2-2; a possible D gene is TRBD1 (5 bases). Germline lookup yields CDR1 MGHRA and CDR2 YSYEKL. The CDR3 runs 14 residues. The V gene lost 4 bases and the J gene lost 7 bases, with 13 bases spanning the gap. The CDR3 DNA reads as TGCGCCAGCAGCCCCAGGGAATTGAGCGGGGAGCTGTTTTTT. Encoded protein: CASSPRELSGELFF.

The genes are TRBV20-1 and TRBJ2-1; 7 bases fit TRBD2. This CDR3 contains 11 residues. The ends lost 5 bases at V and 8 bases at J; junction bases unmatched: 3. The germline CDR1 and CDR2 sequences are DFQATT and SNEGSKA (reference sequence). In DNA, the CDR3 is TGCAGTGCTGGGGGGGACGATGAGCAGTTCTTC. Protein product: CSAGGDDEQFF.

This clone was detected only once. The rearrangement links TRBV29-1 to TRBJ1-3, with 8 nucleotides matching TRBD1. This CDR3 is built from 12 residues. The germline V gene encodes CDR1 SQVTM and CDR2 ANQGSEA. V dropped 6 bases and J dropped 9; count of bases not matched to a gene: 7. DNA for the CDR3: TGCAGCGTCCGACAGGGGCCCGGCACCATATATTTT. It codes for CSVRQGPGTIYF.

CDR3 coding DNA: TGTGCCAGCTCACGTTCCGGGACAGGGCTGTACGAGCAGTACTTC. Translating gives CASSRSGTGLYEQYF. J is TRBJ2-7 and V is TRBV18, with 9 bases lining up with TRBD1. The ends lost 4 bases at V and 4 bases at J; junction bases unmatched: 8. The CDR3 runs to 15 residues. Germline values: CDR1 KGHSH, CDR2 LQKENI.

The V call is TRBV6-1, the J call TRBJ2-1, with 7 bases aligning to TRBD2. V was clipped by 8 bases and J by 8 bases; unmatched bases: 6. The CDR3 spans 12 residues. Germline V gene lookup returns CDR1 MNHNS and CDR2 SASEGT. Here the CDR3 reads CASGTTWDEQFF. The CDR3 nucleotides read TGTGCCAGCGGGACTACATGGGATGAGCAGTTCTTC.

The chain joins TRBV7-9 to TRBJ1-2; D possibly corresponds to TRBD1 (6 bases). V was pared by 5 bases and J by 8 bases, with 18 bases between. Per germline, CDR1 SEHNR and CDR2 FQNEAQ (reference sequence). The CDR3 consists of 14 residues. Written as DNA, the CDR3 is TGTGCCAGCAGCCAAGACGCACAGGGCGCGGGCTACACCTTC. It codes for CASSQDAQGAGYTF.

The chain combines TRBV28 with TRBJ1-5, with 7 bases matching TRBD1. The germline V gene has CDR1 MDHEN and CDR2 SYDVKM. This CDR3 is 15 amino acids long. Trimming at V came to 1 base and at J to 7 bases, leaving 7 bases not matched to a gene. The chain's CDR3 is CASSLLDRIGQPQHF. CDR3 in DNA: TGTGCCAGCAGTTTATTGGACAGGATAGGGCAGCCCCAGCATTTT.

The chain combines TRBV2 with TRBJ2-3, with D possibly matching TRBD1 (5 bases). This CDR3 has 16 residues. The germline V gene has CDR1 SNHLY and CDR2 FYNNEI. The ends were cut back, 1 base at V and 1 base at J, with 12 bases in the middle. The CDR3 protein is CASSEEQAQGTDTQYF. The CDR3 nucleotides are TGTGCCAGCAGTGAAGAACAGGCCCAGGGCACAGATACGCAGTATTTT. Looking up the rest from reference TRBV2 and TRBJ2-3 gives the full variable domain: EPEVTQTPSHQVTQMGQEVILRCVPISNHLYFYWYRQILGQKVEFLVSFYNNEISEKSEIFDDQFSVERPDGSNFTLKIRSTKLEDSAMYFCASSEEQAQGTDTQYFGPGTRLTVL.

The genes are TRBV6-5 and TRBJ2-7, with 10 bases identical to TRBD2. After removal of 3 bases from V and 3 bases from J, the junction contained 8 bases not matched to a gene. The V gene's germline CDR1 is MNHEY and CDR2 SVGAGI. The CDR3 loop spans 16 amino acids. The CDR3 protein is CASSYGTTSGNYEQYF. The CDR3 DNA follows: TGTGCCAGCAGTTATGGGACAACTAGCGGGAACTACGAGCAGTACTTC.

This chain uses TRBV13 with TRBJ2-3; 9 bases match TRBD2. CDR1 is PRHDT, CDR2 FYEKMQ, per germline (reference sequence). The CDR3 is 16 residues long. After removal of 0 bases from V and 0 bases from J, the junction contained 1 base not matched to a gene. Here the CDR3 DNA reads TGTGCCAGCAGCTTAGGGCTAGCGGGGAGCACAGATACGCAGTATTTT. Its translation is CASSLGLAGSTDTQYF.

This clone was seen only once. This chain joins TRBV27 and TRBJ2-1, with TRBD2 matching over 10 bases. The germline V gene has CDR1 MNHEY and CDR2 SMNVEV (reference sequence). CDR3 length: 15 amino acids. J gave up 7 bases and V 3 bases, and 6 bases lay outside the gene matches. The CDR3 sequence: CASSFLAGVGNEQFF. In DNA, the CDR3 is TGTGCCAGCAGTTTCCTAGCGGGAGTGGGTAATGAGCAGTTCTTC.

V is TRBV11-3 and J is TRBJ2-1, with TRBD2 as a possible D gene (6 bases). From germline, CDR1 is SGHNT and CDR2 YENEEA. The CDR3 is made up of 14 amino acids. Trimming left V 5 bases short and J 8 bases short, with 16 bases between. Here the CDR3 DNA reads TGTGCCAGCAGCGGGCCGACTAGTAACTATGAGCAGTTCTTC. Its protein is CASSGPTSNYEQFF.

There are a few counts of this clone. This chain connects TRBV18 to TRBJ1-1; 8 bases fit TRBD1. The CDR3 totals 15 residues. The germline gives CDR1 KGHSH, CDR2 LQKENI. V lost 4 bases to trimming and J lost 4 bases; unmatched junction nucleotides: 8. CDR3 protein: CASSLSTGGGTEAFF. In DNA form, the CDR3 reads TGTGCCAGCTCACTATCAACAGGGGGAGGCACTGAAGCTTTCTTT.

This clone was seen just once. The gene calls are TRBV28 and TRBJ2-5; the D is unclear. The CDR3 contains 14 residues. The V gene lost 3 bases and the J gene lost 0 bases, with 8 bases spanning the gap. Germline assignment: CDR1 MDHEN and CDR2 SYDVKM. The CDR3 sequence: CASSFLRYQETQYF. In DNA form, the CDR3 reads TGTGCCAGCAGTTTTCTGAGGTACCAAGAGACCCAGTACTTC. The full variable domain, in which reference TRBV28 and TRBJ2-5 provide the parts outside the CDR3, is DVKVTQSSRYLVKRTGEKVFLECVQDMDHENMFWYRQDPGLGLRLIYFSYDVKMKEKGDIPEGYSVSREKKERFSLILESASTNQTSMYLCASSFLRYQETQYFGPGTRLLVL.

The sample holds a few counts of this clone. The chain couples TRBV10-3 to TRBJ2-4; 7 bases fit TRBD2. Per germline, CDR1 ENHRY and CDR2 SYGVKD. V dropped 0 bases and J dropped 9; count of bases not matched to a gene: 8. This CDR3 spans 15 amino acids. The CDR3 DNA sequence: TGTGCCATCAGTGAGTCACGTCAGCGGGAAGCCATTCAGTACTTC. This encodes CAISESRQREAIQYF.

This chain links TRBV19 with TRBJ2-1; D unclear. This CDR3 has 17 amino acids. V dropped 0 bases and J dropped 0 bases, with 12 bases sitting between them. CDR1 LNHDA and CDR2 SQIVND come from the germline V gene (reference sequence). The CDR3, as DNA: TGTGCCAGTAGTATAGATTTTGTGGCGGCCTCCTACAATGAGCAGTTCTTC. It codes for CASSIDFVAASYNEQFF.

The genes are TRBV5-1 and TRBJ2-1, with D possibly matching TRBD2 (6 bases). Trimming left V 4 bases short and J 8 bases short, with 16 bases between. The CDR3 is made up of 14 amino acids. Looked up from germline, CDR1 is SGHRS and CDR2 is YFSETQ. The CDR3: CASSLPSDGYEQFF. CDR3 nucleotide sequence: TGCGCCAGCAGCCTGCCTAGCGATGGGTATGAGCAGTTCTTC.

The V and J genes are TRBV6-5 and TRBJ2-1, with D possibly TRBD2 on 6 matching bases. This CDR3 comprises 16 residues. The V and J ends lost 0 bases and 10 bases respectively, with 19 bases between them. Germline lookup yields CDR1 MNHEY and CDR2 SVGAGI. The DNA for the CDR3 is TGTGCCAGCAGTTACTCGACCGGGAGTTGGCCCTTGGAGCAGTTCTTC. This codes for CASSYSTGSWPLEQFF.

This clone was picked up one time. The chain joins TRBV12-5 to TRBJ2-7, with D maybe TRBD1 (7 bases). The CDR3 contains 14 residues. In germline, CDR1 is LGHNT, CDR2 FRNRAP. V shed 5 bases and J shed 2 bases, with 13 bases lying between them. CDR3 coding DNA: TGTGCTAGTGGTCCCAGGGGGGCTACCTACGAGCAGTACTTC. This encodes CASGPRGATYEQYF.

This rearrangement joins TRBV28 to TRBJ1-3; D perhaps matches TRBD1 (6 bases). The CDR3 is 13 residues long. Trimming removed 6 bases from V and 1 base from J, with 7 bases in between. The germline V gene has CDR1 MDHEN and CDR2 SYDVKM. The CDR3 sequence: CASRTGSGNTIYF. CDR3 nucleotides: TGTGCCAGCAGAACAGGGTCTGGAAACACCATATATTTT.

This clone was counted a few times. The sample has other DNA sequences that encode this CDR3 too. The chain links TRBV5-1 to TRBJ2-1; the match to TRBD2 covers 8 bases. CDR1 SGHRS and CDR2 YFSETQ come from the germline V gene. The CDR3 runs to 15 residues. J gave up 0 bases and V 1 base, and 0 bases lay outside the gene matches. In DNA, the CDR3 is TGCGCCAGCAGCTTGACTAGCGGCTCCTACAATGAGCAGTTCTTC. Encoded protein: CASSLTSGSYNEQFF.

This rearrangement joins TRBV6-6 to TRBJ2-7; tentatively, D is TRBD2 (5 bases). Germline lookup yields CDR1 MNHNY and CDR2 SVGAGI (reference sequence). The CDR3 has 14 amino acids. The V end was cut by 0 bases, the J end by 2 bases, with 8 bases between. CDR3 bases: TGTGCCAGCAGTTACTCGCGGGCAGCCTACGAGCAGTACTTC. Its translation: CASSYSRAAYEQYF.

This chain connects TRBV4-2 to TRBJ2-1; 7 nucleotides agree with TRBD2. This CDR3 has 17 residues. Germline-derived CDR1 and CDR2 are LGHNA and YNFKEQ. V shed 6 bases and J 1 base; nucleotides not matched to a gene: 12. The CDR3 spells CASRGGIEDLSYNEQFF. The DNA of the CDR3 is TGTGCCAGCAGGGGGGGGATTGAGGACCTTTCCTACAATGAGCAGTTCTTC.

CDR3 in amino acids: CASTSVYEQYF. The CDR3 DNA sequence: TGTGCCAGCACCTCTGTTTACGAGCAGTACTTC. The rearrangement joins TRBV28 to TRBJ2-7, with D unresolved. Germline V gene sequence: CDR1 MDHEN, CDR2 SYDVKM. V lost 7 bases and J 4 bases, leaving 8 bases between the germline ends. The CDR3 covers 11 residues. The full variable domain, its missing parts supplied by reference TRBV28 and TRBJ2-7, is DVKVTQSSRYLVKRTGEKVFLECVQDMDHENMFWYRQDPGLGLRLIYFSYDVKMKEKGDIPEGYSVSREKKERFSLILESASTNQTSMYLCASTSVYEQYFGPGTRLTVT.

The chain links TRBV9 to TRBJ2-2; 8 nucleotides agree with TRBD1. The CDR3 loop spans 16 amino acids. The V and J ends lost 4 bases and 5 bases, in that order; junction bases with no gene match: 10. Per the germline V gene, CDR1 is SGDLS and CDR2 is YYNGEE. The CDR3 reads CASSLTGGKGTGELFF. In DNA form, the CDR3 reads TGTGCCAGCAGCCTAACAGGGGGAAAGGGAACCGGGGAGCTGTTTTTT.